Presented here are 15 T cell receptor beta chains from one specimen sequenced in a study of T cell repertoires in cytomegalovirus infection. TCRdb called the reads again in MiXCR, with one record for every CDR3 protein. The table includes a few hundred thousand distinct CDR3 sequences, about 15% detected once. The sample consisted of CD8+ T cells from PBMCs. Source of these receptors: a human donor in good health (CMV status not recorded). Some clones in this sample may be carry-over from other donors' samples.

This clonotype occurred many times. The CDR3 here is CASGLGGHRGHGYTF. As DNA, the CDR3 is TGTGCTAGTGGTTTGGGGGGACATCGGGGCCATGGCTACACCTTC. V gene TRBV12-5 combines with J gene TRBJ1-2, with TRBD1 as a possible D gene (6 bases). V gave up 1 base and J gave up 6 bases, with 15 bases separating them. The CDR3 extends over 15 amino acids. CDR1 is LGHNT and CDR2 is FRNRAP in the germline V gene.

This clonotype showed up many times. The chain couples TRBV7-9 to TRBJ1-2, with a tentative D call TRBD1 (5 bases). Germline V gene sequence: CDR1 SEHNR, CDR2 FQNEAQ (reference sequence). This CDR3 spans 16 amino acids. V lost 5 bases and J lost 6, with 22 bases in between. The CDR3 bases are TGTGCCAGCAGCCCGCCGTCAGGGCCATTTGTGAATGGCTACACCTTC. Translating gives CASSPPSGPFVNGYTF.

This chain links TRBV7-9 with TRBJ2-5; no reliable D call. Germline loops: CDR1 SEHNR, CDR2 FQNEAQ (reference sequence). CDR3 size: 19 residues. The V gene lost 4 bases and the J gene lost 2 bases, with 26 bases spanning the gap. The CDR3 DNA reads as TGTGCCAGCAGCTCGGGTGTCACTGAGGACGGATCTTTGCAAGAGACCCAGTACTTC. It is translated as CASSSGVTEDGSLQETQYF. The whole variable domain, filled in from reference TRBV7-9 and TRBJ2-5, reads DTGVSQNPRHKITKRGQNVTFRCDPISEHNRLYWYRQTLGQGPEFLTYFQNEAQLEKSRLLSDRFSAERPKGSFSTLEIQRTEQGDSAMYLCASSSGVTEDGSLQETQYFGPGTRLLVL.

The chain carries TRBV13 and TRBJ1-1, with 8 bases identical to TRBD1. This CDR3 comprises 15 residues. With 5 bases clipped from V and 1 base from J, the junction kept 6 bases outside the gene matches. Germline loops: CDR1 PRHDT, CDR2 FYEKMQ (reference sequence). The CDR3 reads CASSLRQGWNTEAFF. Written as DNA, the CDR3 is TGTGCCAGCAGCCTCCGACAGGGGTGGAACACTGAAGCTTTCTTT.

In regard to this clonotype: Possible read error: a much larger clone is one base away. The genes are TRBV19 and TRBJ2-3, with 10 bases matching TRBD1. This CDR3 comprises 15 residues. Germline V CDR1 and CDR2: LNHDA, SQIVND (reference sequence). The junction had 11 bases not matched to a gene; V was cut back by 7 bases and J by 7 bases. The CDR3 nucleotides read TGTGCCAGTAAAGACCCGGGACAGGGGACAAATACGCAGTATTTT. Amino acid sequence: CASKDPGQGTNTQYF. The complete variable domain, with remaining parts taken from reference TRBV19 and TRBJ2-3, reads DGGITQSPKYLFRKEGQNVTLSCEQNLNHDAMYWYRQDPGQGLRLIYYSQIVNDFQKGDIAEGYSVSREKKESFPLTVTSAQKNPTAFYLCASKDPGQGTNTQYFGPGTRLTVL.

The V gene is TRBV20-1, the J gene TRBJ1-2; D unclear. The CDR3 is 14 residues long. Between the trimmed V and J ends, which lost 6 bases and 2 bases, there was a span of 16 bases. CDR1 DFQATT and CDR2 SNEGSKA come from the germline V gene (reference sequence). CDR3 in DNA: TGCAGTGCGAAAAACACCAGGTCGAACTATGGCTACACCTTC. Translated, it gives CSAKNTRSNYGYTF.

This chain uses TRBV6-2 or TRBV6-3 with TRBJ2-7, with a tentative D call TRBD1 (7 bases). The CDR3 loop spans 16 amino acids. Germline V gives CDR1 MNHEY, CDR2 SVGEGT. V was trimmed by 4 bases and J by 2 bases, leaving 18 bases between them. The CDR3 is CASSSHRGGSAYEQYF. CDR3 DNA sequence: TGTGCCAGCAGTTCACACAGGGGAGGTAGCGCCTACGAGCAGTACTTC.

The CDR3 loop is CASSLGGSGTDARETQYF. The CDR3 DNA reads as TGCGCCAGCAGCTTGGGAGGTAGCGGGACAGATGCCCGAGAGACCCAGTACTTC. This sequence joins TRBV5-1 and TRBJ2-5; maybe TRBD2 (8 bases). V lost 0 bases to trimming and J lost 4 bases, with 22 bases between them. There are 18 residues in the CDR3. Germline CDR1 SGHRS, CDR2 YFSETQ.

As for this clonotype: A much larger clone differs by one base, so this may be a read error. V and J are TRBV7-9 and TRBJ1-2, with D unclear. This CDR3 is 15 amino acids long. V shed 5 bases and J shed 1 base, with 14 bases lying between them. CDR1 SEHNR and CDR2 FQNEAQ come from the germline V gene (reference sequence). DNA of the CDR3: TGTGCCAGCAGCCACTATTGGGAGATTAACTATGGCTACACCTTC. Protein product: CASSHYWEINYGYTF.

This clonotype was observed a few times. The J gene is TRBJ2-3, the V gene TRBV28; 10 bases align to TRBD2. This CDR3 is 16 amino acids long. The V and J ends lost 4 bases and 2 bases, in that order; junction bases with no gene match: 6. Germline loops: CDR1 MDHEN, CDR2 SYDVKM. CDR3 DNA: TGTGCCAGCAGTTACCGTAGCGGGGGGATCACAGATACGCAGTATTTT. Its translation: CASSYRSGGITDTQYF.

The CDR3 DNA reads as TGTGCCAGCAGCTATGGACTGGGGCCTGTTTACAATGAGCAGTTCTTC. Translated: CASSYGLGPVYNEQFF. The chain couples TRBV5-4 to TRBJ2-1; D is tentatively TRBD1 or TRBD2 (5 bases each). From germline, CDR1 is SGHNT and CDR2 YYREEE (reference sequence). With 3 bases removed from V and 4 bases from J, the gap between germline ends came to 17 bases. This CDR3 comprises 16 residues.

V is TRBV2 and J is TRBJ2-1, with D possibly matching TRBD2 (6 bases). Germline CDR1 is SNHLY and CDR2 is FYNNEI. This CDR3 has 15 residues. Trimming stripped 6 bases from V and 4 bases from J, with 16 bases between. The CDR3 spells CASSPGRQWYNEQFF. In DNA, the CDR3 is TGTGCCAGCAGCCCCGGGAGACAGTGGTACAATGAGCAGTTCTTC.

The V gene is TRBV2, the J gene TRBJ2-7; a possible D gene is TRBD2 (5 bases). V dropped 3 bases and J dropped 3 bases, with 9 bases sitting between them. The V gene's germline CDR1 is SNHLY and CDR2 FYNNEI. CDR3 length: 13 residues. Here the CDR3 DNA reads TGTGCCAGCAGTGATTCGGGATTCTACGAGCAGTACTTC. Translation gives CASSDSGFYEQYF.

This clonotype has more than one count but fewer than ten. The CDR3 DNA is TGCAGTGCTCATGAGGGCGGGGAGCTGTTTTTT. This encodes CSAHEGGELFF. V gene TRBV20-1 combines with J gene TRBJ2-2, with D possibly matching TRBD2 (5 bases). CDR1 and CDR2 (germline): DFQATT, SNEGSKA (reference sequence). This CDR3 is 11 amino acids long. V was cut by 5 bases and J by 7 bases, with 8 bases left in between.

This clonotype appeared a few times. This sequence joins TRBV7-9 and TRBJ2-3; TRBD2 might be the D (7 bases). CDR3 length equals 16 residues. Trimming stripped 4 bases from V and 4 bases from J, with 18 bases between. CDR1 SEHNR and CDR2 FQNEAQ come from the germline V gene (reference sequence). The CDR3 DNA reads as TGTGCCAGCAGCTCCTCCTTAGGGGGGAGGGCAGATACGCAGTATTTT. It codes for CASSSSLGGRADTQYF.